A selection of T cell receptor beta chains follows, all from one sample in a study of early T cells in non-severe SARS-CoV-2 infection. TCRdb reprocessed the 5' RACE reads with MiXCR, giving one entry per CDR3 protein. The sample lists about 47,000 distinct CDR3 sequences, around 9.6% seen once, with approximately 4.9% in the top ten. The input for sequencing was whole blood, taken at baseline. These receptor sequences come from an adult who was a healthcare worker with PCR-confirmed SARS-CoV-2 infection or an uninfected control (not recorded which). CDR3s include the opening cysteine and the closing phenylalanine or tryptophan. The D gene is left open where the match is weak. Part of the rows lack a size; the others show once, few, many or a class for expanded clones.

j_gene | len | v_gene | abundance | d_gene | CDR3aa | CDR3nt
TRBJ2-7 | 12 | TRBV20-1 | medium-sized | TRBD2 | CSTRLAAYEQYF | TGCAGTACAAGGCTAGCGGCCTACGAGCAGTACTTC
TRBJ1-6 | 16 | TRBV6-1 | NA | NA | CASSETGGKGYSPLHF | TGTGCCAGCAGCGAGACAGGCGGAAAGGGCTATTCACCCCTCCACTTT
TRBJ2-3 | 13 | TRBV7-2 | NA | NA | CASSLSGSDTQFF | TGTGCCAGCAGCTTATCGGGATCAGATACGCAGTTTTTT
TRBJ2-7 | 14 | TRBV7-2 | many | TRBD1 | CASSFGQGNYEQYF | TGTGCCAGCAGCTTTGGACAGGGGAACTACGAGCAGTACTTC
TRBJ2-7 | 14 | TRBV5-1 | few | NA | CASSSGGTGYEQYF | TGCGCCAGCAGCTCCGGGGGGACAGGCTACGAGCAGTACTTC
TRBJ2-7 | 13 | TRBV5-1 | many | NA | CASSLDHPYEQYF | TGCGCCAGCAGCTTGGACCATCCCTACGAGCAGTACTTC
TRBJ2-7 | 14 | TRBV18 | NA | NA | CASSSSAHSYEQYF | TGTGCCAGCTCTTCTAGTGCCCACTCCTACGAGCAGTACTTC
TRBJ2-2 | 14 | TRBV7-9 | NA | NA | CASSLPQNTGELFF | TGTGCCAGCAGCTTACCACAGAACACCGGGGAGCTGTTTTTT
TRBJ1-3 | 14 | TRBV30 | many | NA | CAWCRGSSGNTIYF | TGTGCCTGGTGCAGGGGTTCCTCTGGAAACACCATATATTTT
TRBJ2-5 | 15 | TRBV28 | NA | TRBD2 | CASISASGNQETQYF | TGTGCCAGCATTTCGGCTAGCGGAAACCAAGAGACCCAGTACTTC
TRBJ1-1 | 16 | TRBV4-3 | NA | NA | CASSQDDRAGVREAFF | TGCGCCAGCAGCCAAGATGATAGGGCAGGGGTTAGGGAAGCTTTCTTT
TRBJ1-6 | 16 | TRBV5-4 | NA | TRBD1 | CASSSDRESYNSPLHF | TGTGCCAGCAGCTCCGACAGGGAATCCTATAATTCACCCCTCCACTTT
TRBJ2-3 | 19 | TRBV3-1 | NA | TRBD2 | CASRRGLAGVSRGTDTQYF | TGTGCCAGCCGGCGTGGGCTAGCGGGAGTTTCCCGCGGCACAGATACGCAGTATTTT
TRBJ1-5 | 14 | TRBV9 | NA | NA | CASSATQGTQPQHF | TGTGCCAGCAGCGCTACCCAGGGTACTCAGCCCCAGCATTTT
TRBJ2-5 | 12 | TRBV29-1 | few | NA | CSVAVGGETQYF | TGCAGCGTTGCGGTGGGGGGAGAGACCCAGTACTTC
TRBJ2-7 | 15 | TRBV3-1 | many | NA | CASSQDLAATYEQYF | TGTGCCAGCAGCCAAGATCTAGCAGCTACCTACGAGCAGTACTTC
TRBJ2-5 | 14 | TRBV3-1 | many | TRBD1 | CASSRGQGQETQYF | TGTGCCAGCAGCCGCGGACAGGGACAAGAGACCCAGTACTTC
TRBJ2-1 | 12 | TRBV30 | many | NA | CACPTEYNEQFF | TGTGCCTGCCCGACTGAATACAATGAGCAGTTCTTC
TRBJ2-3 | 13 | TRBV7-9 | many | NA | CASPSSVTDTQYF | TGTGCCAGCCCCAGCTCGGTCACAGATACGCAGTATTTT
TRBJ1-4 | 14 | TRBV11-2 | NA | NA | CASSQSQTNEKLFF | TGTGCCAGCAGCCAGAGCCAAACTAATGAAAAACTGTTTTTT
TRBJ2-3 | 14 | TRBV5-4 | many | TRBD1 | CASSRQGSTDTQYF | TGTGCCAGCAGCCGACAGGGGAGCACAGATACGCAGTATTTT
TRBJ2-1 | 16 | TRBV11-2 | few | TRBD2 | CASSLSTSGGLYEQFF | TGTGCCAGCAGCTTGTCGACTAGCGGGGGTTTATATGAGCAGTTCTTC
TRBJ2-1 | 13 | TRBV2 | few | NA | CASSGGTRNEQFF | TGTGCCAGCAGTGGCGGGACACGGAATGAGCAGTTCTTC
TRBJ1-1 | 11 | TRBV2 | many | NA | CASSQWTEAFF | TGTGCCAGCAGTCAGTGGACTGAAGCTTTCTTT
TRBJ2-7 | 14 | TRBV6-2/TRBV6-3 | NA | TRBD2 | CASTTGGLTYEQYF | TGTGCCAGCACCACGGGGGGGCTAACCTACGAGCAGTACTTC
TRBJ2-7 | 15 | TRBV2 | many | TRBD2 | CASKVSSGNSYEQYF | TGTGCCAGCAAGGTCAGTAGCGGGAATTCCTACGAGCAGTACTTC
TRBJ2-7 | 14 | TRBV10-1 | many | NA | CASSESIRAGEQYF | TGCGCCAGCAGTGAGTCGATCCGGGCGGGAGAGCAGTACTTC
TRBJ1-5 | 12 | TRBV25-1 | many | NA | CASSESNQPQHF | TGTGCCAGCAGTGAATCCAATCAGCCCCAGCATTTT
TRBJ1-1 | 13 | TRBV27 | many | NA | CVRGGVENTEAFF | TGTGTCCGAGGCGGGGTAGAGAACACTGAAGCTTTCTTT
TRBJ1-1 | 13 | TRBV10-2 | NA | NA | CASGAGMGTEAFF | TGCGCCAGCGGGGCGGGGATGGGCACTGAAGCTTTCTTT
TRBJ2-7 | 15 | TRBV20-1 | many | NA | CSALHGQKLLYEQYF | TGCAGTGCCTTGCACGGACAGAAACTTTTGTACGAGCAGTACTTC
TRBJ2-2 | 13 | TRBV20-1 | NA | NA | CSARGGSTGELFF | TGCAGTGCTAGAGGGGGGAGCACCGGGGAGCTGTTTTTT
TRBJ2-2 | 15 | TRBV6-5 | NA | NA | CASSYRQYNTGELFF | TGTGCCAGCAGTTACAGGCAATATAACACCGGGGAGCTGTTTTTT
TRBJ2-7 | 15 | TRBV4-3 | many | NA | CASSQDIVGSYEQYF | TGCGCCAGCAGCCAAGATATCGTAGGTTCCTACGAGCAGTACTTC
TRBJ1-6 | 14 | TRBV27 | many | NA | CASSLQDPNSPLHF | TGTGCCAGCAGTTTACAGGACCCAAATTCACCCCTCCACTTT
TRBJ1-6 | 13 | TRBV28 | many | NA | CASSPRVGSPLHF | TGTGCCAGCAGCCCCAGGGTTGGGTCACCCCTCCACTTT
TRBJ2-5 | 16 | TRBV2 | few | TRBD2 | CASSPGLAGGPETQYF | TGTGCCAGCAGTCCAGGACTAGCGGGAGGTCCAGAGACCCAGTACTTC
TRBJ1-3 | 15 | TRBV2 | NA | TRBD1 | CASSTGTGSGNTIYF | TGTGCCAGCTCAACCGGGACAGGCTCTGGAAACACCATATATTTT
TRBJ2-3 | 15 | TRBV28 | NA | TRBD1 | CASSLPGQGTDTQYF | TGTGCCAGCAGTTTACCGGGACAGGGGACAGATACGCAGTATTTT
TRBJ1-1 | 13 | TRBV11-3 | NA | NA | CASSVSSNTEAFF | TGTGCCAGCAGCGTAAGTAGTAACACTGAAGCTTTCTTT
TRBJ2-3 | 10 | TRBV29-1 | NA | NA | CSVNTDTRYF | TGCAGCGTCAACACAGATACGCGGTATTTT
TRBJ1-6 | 17 | TRBV5-1 | few | TRBD1 | CASSLVPADRGNSPLHF | TGCGCCAGCAGCTTGGTCCCCGCTGACAGGGGGAATTCACCCCTCCACTTT
TRBJ2-7 | 17 | TRBV3-1 | few | TRBD2 | CASSRGLAGYNAYEQYF | TGTGCCAGCAGTCGTGGACTAGCGGGGTATAATGCCTACGAGCAGTACTTC
TRBJ2-7 | 14 | TRBV5-4 | many | NA | CASSLAGSSYEQYF | TGTGCCAGCAGCTTGGCCGGCAGCTCCTACGAGCAGTACTTC
TRBJ2-4 | 18 | TRBV5-1 | NA | NA | CASSLDWDLGLAKNIQYF | TGCGCCAGCAGCTTGGATTGGGATCTGGGGCTAGCCAAAAACATTCAGTACTTC